This TCR beta chain is from a study of cytomegalovirus exposure and HLA in healthy donors. Study results and limitations: What a later analysis reportedly showed was that an Asian-associated ancestry cluster had fewer N-insertions than the approximately 700-donor mean. The study flagged some 170 TCR beta chains as cytomegalovirus-associated. What was likely a sequencing artifact was a cluster of highly shared sequence variants. An analysis done earlier found most TCR beta V segments productive about 90% or about 30% of the time.

60 Vbeta and 13 Jbeta primers were used in PCR. This table comes from immunoSEQ multiplex PCR, and its TCRdb copy is limited to in-frame clones, with some not included. The repertoire holds 110,000 to 150,000 clones, with roughly 80% as singletons. On this clone: Its antigen is not known.

This CDR3 comprises 13 residues. Germline assignment: CDR1 MDHEN and CDR2 SYDVKM. V dropped 8 bases and J dropped 5 bases, with 13 bases sitting between them. The chain employs TRBV28 and TRBJ2-1; no clear D. This receptor was obtained from a male donor in good health and CMV-seronegative. The sample comprised PBMCs. CDR3 loop: CASCPTTNNEQFF. As DNA, the CDR3 is TGTGCCAGCTGCCCCACCACAAACAATGAGCAGTTCTTC.